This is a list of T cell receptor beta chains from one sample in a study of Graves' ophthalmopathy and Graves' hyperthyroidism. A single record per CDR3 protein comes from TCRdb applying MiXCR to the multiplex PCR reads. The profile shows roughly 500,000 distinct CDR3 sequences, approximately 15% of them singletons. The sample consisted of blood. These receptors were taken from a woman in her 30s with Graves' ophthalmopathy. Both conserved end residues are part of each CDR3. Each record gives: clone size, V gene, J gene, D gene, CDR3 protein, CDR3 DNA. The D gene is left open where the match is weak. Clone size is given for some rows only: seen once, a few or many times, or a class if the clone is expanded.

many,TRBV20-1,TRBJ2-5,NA,CSASGRQETQYF,TGCAGTGCTAGTGGCAGACAAGAGACCCAGTACTTC
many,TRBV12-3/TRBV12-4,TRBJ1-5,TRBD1,CASSLGKGTGRWQPQHF,TGTGCCAGCAGCCTAGGGAAAGGGACAGGGAGGTGGCAGCCCCAGCATTTT
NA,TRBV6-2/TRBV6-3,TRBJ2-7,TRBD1,CASRKRQGRGEQYF,TGTGCCAGCAGAAAAAGACAGGGAAGAGGTGAGCAGTACTTC
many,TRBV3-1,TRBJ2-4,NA,CASSQGWTGPGIQYF,TGTGCCAGCAGCCAAGGTTGGACGGGACCGGGAATTCAGTACTTC
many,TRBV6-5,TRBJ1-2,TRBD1,CASSWGQVPRGYTF,TGTGCCAGCAGTTGGGGACAGGTCCCCAGAGGCTACACCTTC
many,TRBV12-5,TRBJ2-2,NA,CASGLGGAGELFF,TGTGCTAGTGGTTTGGGCGGGGCCGGGGAGCTGTTTTTT
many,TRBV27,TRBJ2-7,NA,CASSLYRDHEQYF,TGTGCCAGCAGTCTCTACAGGGACCACGAGCAGTACTTC
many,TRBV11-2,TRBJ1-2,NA,CASSFEQQVDYGYTF,TGTGCCAGCAGCTTTGAACAACAGGTAGACTATGGCTACACCTTC
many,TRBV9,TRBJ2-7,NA,CASSAALGGEQYF,TGTGCCAGCAGCGCCGCCCTCGGGGGCGAGCAGTACTTC
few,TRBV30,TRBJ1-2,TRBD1,CAWSDPGTGPGYTF,TGTGCCTGGAGTGACCCTGGGACAGGGCCCGGCTACACCTTC
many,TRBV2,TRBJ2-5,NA,CASSDRGWYQETQYF,TGTGCCAGCAGTGACAGAGGGTGGTACCAAGAGACCCAGTACTTC
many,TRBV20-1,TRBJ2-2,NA,CSARQGTQGNTGELFF,TGCAGTGCTAGACAGGGGACACAAGGGAACACCGGGGAGCTGTTTTTT
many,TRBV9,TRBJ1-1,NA,CASSVDPGHRNTEAFF,TGTGCCAGCAGCGTAGATCCGGGACACAGAAACACTGAAGCTTTCTTT
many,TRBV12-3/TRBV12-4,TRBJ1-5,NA,CASSWAGQPQHF,TGTGCCAGCAGTTGGGCAGGGCAGCCCCAGCATTTT
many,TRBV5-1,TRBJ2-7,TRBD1,CASSPQGAGNSYEQYF,TGCGCCAGCAGCCCACAGGGGGCGGGTAACTCCTACGAGCAGTACTTC
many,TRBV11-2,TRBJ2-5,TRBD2,CASSSGLAPSETQYF,TGTGCCAGCAGCTCAGGACTAGCGCCCTCGGAGACCCAGTACTTC
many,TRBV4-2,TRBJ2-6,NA,CASSQEVQTASGANVLTF,TGTGCCAGCAGCCAAGAGGTTCAGACCGCCTCTGGGGCCAACGTCCTGACTTTC
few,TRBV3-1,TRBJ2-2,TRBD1,CASSNRGRGQQTGELFF,TGTGCCAGCAGCAACCGGGGCAGGGGGCAACAGACCGGGGAGCTGTTTTTT
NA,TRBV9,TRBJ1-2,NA,CASSPQTESYGYTF,TGTGCCAGCAGCCCTCAGACAGAGAGCTATGGCTACACCTTC
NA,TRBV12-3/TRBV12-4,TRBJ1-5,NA,CASSLLPTLGYNEPQHF,TGTGCCAGCAGTTTACTCCCGACGCTCGGTTATAATGAGCCCCAGCATTTT
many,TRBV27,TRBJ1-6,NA,CASSLWGAYNSPLHF,TGTGCCAGCAGTTTATGGGGGGCCTATAATTCACCCCTCCACTTT
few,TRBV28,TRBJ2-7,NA,CASSSYARASPHEQYF,TGTGCCAGCAGTTCCTACGCCCGGGCCTCGCCCCACGAGCAGTACTTC
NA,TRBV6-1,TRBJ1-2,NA,CASSADTGGPGYTF,TGTGCCAGCAGTGCCGATACGGGGGGCCCTGGCTACACCTTC
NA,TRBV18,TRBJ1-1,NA,CASSPQGTSGTEAFF,TGTGCCAGCTCACCACAGGGTACCTCGGGCACTGAAGCTTTCTTT
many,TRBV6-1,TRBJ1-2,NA,CASSEDGGPGGYTF,TGTGCCAGCAGTGAAGATGGGGGGCCGGGTGGCTACACCTTC
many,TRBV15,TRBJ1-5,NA,CATSRPNGGGNQPQHF,TGTGCCACCAGCAGGCCGAACGGGGGCGGCAATCAGCCCCAGCATTTT
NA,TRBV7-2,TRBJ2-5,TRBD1,CASSLRGRAPEETQYF,TGTGCCAGCAGCCTCAGGGGGCGCGCCCCTGAGGAGACCCAGTACTTC
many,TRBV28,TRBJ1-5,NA,CASRLEYSNQPQHF,TGTGCCAGCAGACTAGAGTATAGCAATCAGCCCCAGCATTTT
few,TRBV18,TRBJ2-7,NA,CASSPRGTGPYEGQYF,TGTGCCAGCTCACCGCGGGGGACAGGCCCCTACGAGGGGCAGTACTTC
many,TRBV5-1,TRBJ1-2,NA,CASSSGPNYGYTF,TGCGCCAGCAGTTCCGGACCTAACTATGGCTACACCTTC
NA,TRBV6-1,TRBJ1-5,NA,CASSRMDRRNQPQHF,TGTGCCAGCAGTCGCATGGACAGACGCAATCAGCCCCAGCATTTT
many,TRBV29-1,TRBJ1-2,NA,CSVARGVGYGYTF,TGCAGCGTCGCGCGGGGGGTCGGCTATGGCTACACCTTC